One sample yielded the 4 T cell receptor beta chains listed below, sequenced in a study of post-analysis software for immune sequencing data (dated by TCRdb to between 2015 and 2017). The study at large found these results: Significantly higher frequencies in patients than in controls were found for roughly 5 TRBV segments, including TRBV5-6, TRBV5-1 and TRBV20-1.

The method was PCR. TCRdb records Illumina HiSeq 2500 as the sequencer. To reduce PCR and sequencing biases, unique molecular identifiers were built into the TCR beta cDNA libraries. TCRdb reran the public reads through fastp at Q25 and MiXCR, keeping productive beta chains. Every distinct CDR3 protein forms one entry, paired with its most common genes and DNA. The sample profile shows more than 500,000 distinct CDR3 sequences; under 40% of them were found once. The top ten clonotypes cover around 6% of the sample. Their recognized antigens are unknown. The sample comprised blood. These receptors were collected from a girl younger than 18 with multiple sclerosis.

V usage is TRBV7-2 and J usage is TRBJ1-5; D call uncertain. The CDR3 covers 17 residues. CDR1 and CDR2 from the germline V gene are SGHTA and FQGNSA. The ends were cut back, 0 bases at V and 0 bases at J, with 12 bases in the middle. The CDR3: CASSLALVGYSNQPQHF. CDR3 DNA sequence: TGTGCCAGCAGCTTAGCGCTAGTGGGGTATAGCAATCAGCCCCAGCATTTT.

The chain links TRBV5-1 to TRBJ2-7, with TRBD2 matching 7 bases. The V gene end was trimmed by 6 bases and the J gene end by 3 bases; junction bases not matched to a gene: 12. Germline CDR1 SGHRS, CDR2 YFSETQ. The CDR3 runs to 15 residues. CDR3 in DNA: TGCGCCAGCACCTGGGGGGGTGCCCCGGACTACGAGCAGTACTTC. Its translation is CASTWGGAPDYEQYF.

This clonotype was observed at least ten times. A much larger clone is a single base away; this may be a read error. The V and J genes are TRBV10-1 and TRBJ2-2; a weak D match, TRBD2 (5 bases). The CDR3 extends over 15 amino acids. Germline V gene lookup returns CDR1 WNHNN and CDR2 SYGVQD (reference sequence). Written as DNA, the CDR3 is TGCGCCAGCAGTGGTAAGGGTCGTGACACCGGGGAGCGGTTTTTT. It codes for CASSGKGRDTGERFF.

This clonotype was picked up one time. The chain combines TRBV5-1 with TRBJ2-1, with 7 bases matching TRBD1. This CDR3 is 16 amino acids long. V shed 4 bases, J shed 9 bases, and the junction held 16 bases outside the gene matches. From germline, CDR1 is SGHRS and CDR2 YFSETQ. As DNA, the CDR3 is TGCGCCAGCAGCCCACCCGGGACAGCGATATCGGGTGAGCAGTTCTTC. Translation gives CASSPPGTAISGEQFF.